The 20 T cell receptor beta chains below were found in one sample sequenced in a study of T cells in Graves' hyperthyroidism and ophthalmopathy. Amplification targeted TCR beta CDR3 regions from RNA transcripts. The TCR CDR3 first-round RT-PCR relied on the HTBI primer set. TCRdb itself ran the multiplex PCR reads through MiXCR, one entry per CDR3 protein. In the table there are 500,000 to 650,000 distinct CDR3 sequences, approximately 17% of which are singletons. The specimen was blood. Every receptor here comes from a woman aged 18-29 years with Graves' ophthalmopathy.

This clonotype has a handful of counts. The genes are TRBV20-1 and TRBJ2-7; 7 bases fit TRBD1. In germline, CDR1 is DFQATT, CDR2 SNEGSKA (reference sequence). V dropped 6 bases and J dropped 3; count of bases not matched to a gene: 14. This CDR3 has 15 amino acids. In nucleotides, the CDR3 is TGCAGTGCACACCGTGACAGGGCACTCCTCTACGAGCAGTACTTC. This gives the protein CSAHRDRALLYEQYF.

The table lists this clonotype with a few counts. The V call is TRBV6-1, the J call TRBJ1-3, with a weak D call TRBD1 (5 bases). V was clipped by 5 bases and J by 12 bases, with 11 bases between them. CDR1 MNHNS and CDR2 SASEGT come from the germline V gene. The CDR3 contains 11 residues. CDR3 sequence reads: CASSRDFGIYF. CDR3 sequence (DNA): TGTGCCAGCAGTCGGGACTTCGGCATATATTTT.

For this clonotype: This may be a read error: a much more frequent sequence differs by one nucleotide. CDR3 residues: CASRLGHSDGNEQFF. In DNA, the CDR3 is TGTGCCAGCAGATTGGGACATTCCGATGGCAATGAGCAGTTCTTC. The J gene is TRBJ2-1, the V gene TRBV7-2; D perhaps matches TRBD1 (6 bases). The germline V gene has CDR1 SGHTA and CDR2 FQGNSA. V gave up 6 bases and J gave up 6 bases, with 18 bases separating them. CDR3 length: 15 residues.

This clonotype was found a few times. A read error may account for a junction end that differs from germline. This chain links TRBV5-5 with TRBJ1-2; D not resolved. CDR1 is SGHKS and CDR2 is YYEKEE in the germline V gene (reference sequence). The CDR3 has 13 residues. In DNA form, the CDR3 reads TGTGCCAGCGGCTTGGCCGGGAACTATGGCTACACCTTC. Encoded protein: CASGLAGNYGYTF.

This chain connects TRBV4-1 to TRBJ2-1; 7 nucleotides agree with TRBD2. Losses at the gene ends were 2 bases for V and 7 bases for J; bases not matched to a gene: 11. CDR3 length: 16 residues. CDR1 MGHRA and CDR2 YSYEKL come from the germline V gene. The CDR3 region has the DNA TGCGCCAGCAGCCAACGAACTCGTCAGGGAGGGAATGAGCAGTTCTTC. Protein product: CASSQRTRQGGNEQFF.

The chain uses TRBV28 and TRBJ2-5; 8 positions match TRBD1. CDR1 is MDHEN and CDR2 is SYDVKM in the germline V gene. The junction had 9 bases not matched to a gene; V was cut back by 5 bases and J by 4 bases. The CDR3 has 15 amino acids. The CDR3 nucleotides read TGTGCCAGCAGTCCCCCGGGACAGGAGATAGAGACCCAGTACTTC. Residues: CASSPPGQEIETQYF.

The rearrangement links TRBV18 to TRBJ2-3, with 8 bases matching TRBD1. After removal of 8 bases from V and 3 bases from J, the junction contained 13 bases not matched to a gene. Germline V gene data show CDR1 as KGHSH and CDR2 as LQKENI. This CDR3 spans 16 amino acids. The DNA of the CDR3 is TGTGCCAGCCACAACACGCAGGGGGCTGGTACAGATACGCAGTATTTT. Translating gives CASHNTQGAGTDTQYF.

There are a few counts of this clonotype. This chain joins TRBV9 and TRBJ1-1, with TRBD1 identical over 11 bases. CDR3 length: 15 amino acids. The V gene end was trimmed by 0 bases and the J gene end by 4 bases; junction bases not matched to a gene: 2. The germline gives CDR1 SGDLS, CDR2 YYNGEE. DNA for the CDR3: TGTGCCAGCAGCGTAGCCGGACAGGGGGCCACTGAAGCTTTCTTT. Encoded protein: CASSVAGQGATEAFF.

This clonotype was counted between two and nine times. V gene TRBV4-1 combines with J gene TRBJ2-7; D perhaps matches TRBD2 (5 bases). Per germline, CDR1 MGHRA and CDR2 YSYEKL. CDR3 length: 15 amino acids. Trimming removed 4 bases at V and 0 bases at J, with 13 bases between. In DNA, the CDR3 is TGCGCCAGCAGCCGGTACCAAGGGAGCTCCTACGAGCAGTACTTC. It encodes CASSRYQGSSYEQYF.

There are many counts of this clonotype. The chain couples TRBV11-2 to TRBJ2-7, with a possible D match to TRBD1 (6 bases). V was cut by 6 bases and J by 1 base, with 13 bases left in between. Germline-derived CDR1 and CDR2 are SGHAT and FQNNGV. The CDR3 spans 14 residues. The CDR3 spells CASRRLGTSYEQYF. In nucleotides, the CDR3 is TGTGCCAGCAGACGCCTCGGGACATCCTACGAGCAGTACTTC.

This clonotype was seen a handful of times. The chain recombines TRBV6-1 with TRBJ2-5; D is possibly TRBD2 (6 bases). The CDR3 length is 16 residues. Trimming removed 6 bases at V and 3 bases at J, with 20 bases between. Germline V gives CDR1 MNHNS, CDR2 SASEGT. The CDR3 sequence is CASSHTSFGGKETQYF. CDR3 DNA: TGTGCCAGCAGCCATACATCTTTCGGGGGTAAAGAGACCCAGTACTTC.

This clonotype came up many times. The genes are TRBV6-1 and TRBJ2-5; maybe TRBD2 (6 bases). CDR3 length: 14 residues. Germline V lookup: CDR1 MNHNS, CDR2 SASEGT. Trimming pared 6 bases from V and 5 bases from J, leaving 16 bases between. The CDR3 is CASSPITAGETQYF. CDR3 nucleotide sequence: TGTGCCAGCAGCCCTATCACGGCGGGGGAGACCCAGTACTTC.

The V gene is TRBV24-1, the J gene TRBJ1-5; TRBD1 aligns across 9 bases. Trimming took 9 bases from V and 5 from J; bases not matched to a gene: 1. CDR1 is KGHDR, CDR2 SFDVKD, per germline. The CDR3 sequence is 12 residues long. The CDR3 loop is CATRTGDQPQHF. Here the CDR3 DNA reads TGTGCCACCCGGACAGGGGATCAGCCCCAGCATTTT.

The rearrangement uses TRBV29-1 and TRBJ1-1; D gene ambiguous. Germline V CDR1 and CDR2: SQVTM, ANQGSEA. V was cut by 1 base and J by 11 bases, with 11 bases left in between. CDR3 length equals 11 residues. CDR3 sequence reads: CSVEASKHAFF. The DNA of the CDR3 is TGCAGCGTTGAAGCCTCCAAGCATGCTTTCTTT.

This chain connects TRBV4-2 to TRBJ2-7; 7 positions agree with TRBD1. Losses at the gene ends were 8 bases for V and 3 bases for J; bases not matched to a gene: 13. The length of the CDR3 is 15 residues. The germline CDR1 and CDR2 sequences are LGHNA and YNFKEQ. DNA for the CDR3: TGTGCCAGCGGAAGGGGGCAGGGCTTTCTCTACGAGCAGTACTTC. Protein: CASGRGQGFLYEQYF.

This clonotype has a count of ten or more. The gene calls are TRBV10-3 and TRBJ1-5; the match to TRBD1 covers 7 bases. This CDR3 is 16 amino acids long. Germline values: CDR1 ENHRY, CDR2 SYGVKD. Germline trimming cut 2 bases from V and 2 bases from J; bases unmatched to any gene: 6. CDR3 DNA sequence: TGTGCCATCAGTGAGGGACCTACAGGGGGCAATCAGCCCCAGCATTTT. Its protein product is CAISEGPTGGNQPQHF.

In its sample, this clonotype was seen a few times. This may be a read error, as it is one base from a much larger clone. The CDR3 end shows no conserved phenylalanine or tryptophan, and so a read error is likely. V is TRBV11-2 and J is TRBJ2-1, with D perhaps matching TRBD2 (6 bases). CDR3 length: 13 residues. Trimming removed 4 bases at V and 3 bases at J, with 7 bases between. CDR1 and CDR2 (germline): SGHAT, FQNNGV. In DNA, the CDR3 is TGTGCCAGCAGCTCGACTAGCTACAATGAGCAGTTCCTC. It translates to CASSSTSYNEQFL.

The gene calls are TRBV27 and TRBJ2-2, with a weak D call TRBD1 (6 bases). V was clipped by 0 bases and J by 4 bases, with 18 bases between them. CDR1 is MNHEY, CDR2 SMNVEV, per germline (reference sequence). The CDR3 is 18 amino acids. CDR3 sequence reads: CASSLSPPVGGITGELFF. CDR3 sequence (DNA): TGTGCCAGCAGTTTATCGCCCCCCGTAGGGGGAATCACCGGGGAGCTGTTTTTT.

This clonotype has more than one count but fewer than ten. The chain recombines TRBV5-1 with TRBJ2-2; 9 bases fit TRBD1. The ends lost 5 bases at V and 6 bases at J; junction bases unmatched: 5. This CDR3 has 14 residues. Germline V gene lookup returns CDR1 SGHRS and CDR2 YFSETQ. CDR3 in amino acids: CASSRTGEAGELFF. In DNA, the CDR3 is TGCGCCAGCAGTCGGACAGGGGAGGCCGGGGAGCTGTTTTTT.

This clonotype was seen at least ten times. The rearrangement uses TRBV11-2 and TRBJ1-5; D unresolved. The CDR3 runs to 18 residues. Between the trimmed V and J ends, which lost 8 bases and 4 bases, there was a span of 27 bases. Germline loops: CDR1 SGHAT, CDR2 FQNNGV. CDR3 loop: CASPKGGFDIKMNQPQHF. The CDR3 coding sequence is TGTGCCAGCCCAAAAGGAGGATTTGACATAAAAATGAATCAGCCCCAGCATTTT.